Shown below are 7 T cell receptor beta chains from a single sample sequenced in a study of brain T cells in children with intractable seizures (dated by TCRdb to the early 2020s). Receptor libraries were prepared by the immunoSEQ multiplex PCR assay. As stored in TCRdb, this immuneACCESS dataset retains in-frame rearrangements with V and J assigned. A fraction of the clones does not appear; measured against another copy, unresolved V genes explain less than half of the discrepancy, and the remainder lacks a known reason. This sample comprises 340,000 or so clones, about 94% of them detected only once. The ten most abundant clones make up 4.5% to 7% of the sample. The time point label on this specimen signifies: blood from clinic visit 5 months post-surgery; TSC patient then seizure free. The sequenced sample was peripheral blood, obtained around 5 months after surgery. Every receptor here comes from a boy younger than two with tuberous sclerosis and intractable seizures.

The chain uses TRBV11-2 and TRBJ2-5; D unresolved. CDR1 is SGHAT, CDR2 FQNNGV, per germline. The V gene lost 5 bases and the J gene lost 0 bases, with 7 bases spanning the gap. The CDR3 loop spans 13 amino acids. The CDR3, as DNA: TGTGCCAGCAGCCATCAAAACCAAGAGACCCAGTACTTC. Translating gives CASSHQNQETQYF.

V and J are TRBV30 and TRBJ1-2; 8 nucleotides match TRBD1. CDR1 is GTSNPN, CDR2 SVGIG, per germline (reference sequence). With V trimmed by 2 bases and J by 8 bases, 7 bases remained unmatched. The CDR3 is made up of 13 amino acids. This CDR3 reads CAWSLQGARGYTF. DNA of the CDR3: TGTGCCTGGAGTCTCCAGGGGGCGCGGGGCTACACCTTC.

The V and J genes are TRBV20-1 and TRBJ2-5; D perhaps matches TRBD2 (5 bases). This CDR3 is 13 amino acids long. Trimming pared 3 bases from V and 2 bases from J, leaving 10 bases between. Germline assignment: CDR1 DFQATT and CDR2 SNEGSKA (reference sequence). Here the CDR3 DNA reads TGCAGTGCTAGTAGGAGCGGTCAAGAGACCCAGTACTTC. It specifies CSASRSGQETQYF.

The sample holds one count of this clone. V usage is TRBV25-1 and J usage is TRBJ1-1, with D possibly matching TRBD1 (6 bases). V was clipped by 5 bases and J by 5 bases, with 15 bases between them. The germline V gene has CDR1 MGHDK and CDR2 SYGVNS. This CDR3 spans 14 amino acids. The CDR3 loop reads CASSRDTRGTEAFF. In DNA form, the CDR3 reads TGTGCCAGCAGTCGGGACACGAGGGGAACTGAAGCTTTCTTT.

The genes are TRBV6-5 and TRBJ2-7; tentatively, D is TRBD1 or TRBD2 (5 bases each). This CDR3 comprises 14 residues. Looked up from germline, CDR1 is MNHEY and CDR2 is SVGAGI. V shed 3 bases and J shed 2 bases, with 11 bases lying between them. The CDR3 sequence is CASSYRDAAYEQYF. CDR3 bases: TGTGCCAGCAGTTATCGGGACGCCGCCTACGAGCAGTACTTC.

This clone was counted once. The rearrangement joins TRBV24-1 to TRBJ2-3; TRBD2 matches 8 bases. CDR1 is KGHDR and CDR2 is SFDVKD in the germline V gene. V lost 5 bases and J lost 0; bases outside the gene matches: 6. This CDR3 has 16 residues. CDR3 sequence reads: CATSAGGGSSTDTQYF. Here the CDR3 DNA reads TGTGCCACCAGTGCCGGGGGGGGCTCTAGCACAGATACGCAGTATTTT.

This clone was found once. J is TRBJ1-4 and V is TRBV6-5, with D hard to call. V was cut by 7 bases and J by 4 bases, with 13 bases left in between. The CDR3 loop spans 14 amino acids. Germline V lookup: CDR1 MNHEY, CDR2 SVGAGI. The CDR3 spells CASKRSQINEKLFF. The DNA of the CDR3 is TGTGCCAGCAAGAGGAGCCAAATTAATGAAAAACTGTTTTTT.